A selection of T cell receptor beta chains follows, all from one sample in a study of cytomegalovirus exposure and HLA in healthy donors. Sequencing was performed with immunoSEQ multiplex PCR; in TCRdb, only in-frame clones are kept and a portion is missing. Among 110,000 to 150,000 clones listed, 94% were seen once. Sequencing was done on a sample of PBMCs. These receptors all come from a man aged 18 to 29 in good health and CMV-seropositive. Each CDR3 is given without its conserved first and last residue. The order of the fields is clone size, D gene, J gene, V gene, CDR3 protein. The D gene is left open where the match is weak. Clone size is given for some rows only: seen once, a few or many times, or a class if the clone is expanded.

>.|.|TRBJ1-1|TRBV11-2
ASSLERTEAF
>many|.|TRBJ2-1|TRBV29-1
SVEDPGLSSYNEQF
>.|TRBD1|TRBJ1-6|TRBV5-6
ASSLDRGKDNSPLH
>.|TRBD2|TRBJ2-1|TRBV5-1
ASSSLAESYNEQF
>.|TRBD2|TRBJ2-1|TRBV30
AWSAASGSYNEQF
>.|TRBD1|TRBJ2-7|TRBV28
ASKIGTGSYEQY
>.|TRBD2|TRBJ2-5|TRBV7-6
ASSRTPSGGQETQY
>.|TRBD1|TRBJ2-6|TRBV10-2
ASRSGQGADAGANVLT
>.|TRBD2|TRBJ2-1|TRBV14
ASSQEDLWTSFTSNEQF
>.|TRBD1|TRBJ2-2|TRBV2
ASGLPTGGAPGTGELF
>.|TRBD2|TRBJ2-1|TRBV30
AWKASGHHEQF
>.|TRBD2|TRBJ2-1|TRBV15
ATSGFGLAGAYSYNEQF
>.|.|TRBJ2-7|TRBV19
ASGAQLTYEQY
>.|.|TRBJ2-4|TRBV7-8
ASSIQPLGTAISKNIQY
>.|.|TRBJ2-1|TRBV9
ASSSRAGGEQF
>.|.|TRBJ2-1|TRBV5-1
ASSLTSPTYNEQF
>once|TRBD2|TRBJ2-7|TRBV5-1
ASSLGTSGTYEQY
>.|.|TRBJ1-2|TRBV25-1
ASSESGTASYGYT
>.|TRBD2|TRBJ2-2|TRBV7-9
ASRTGTSGERLF
>.|TRBD1|TRBJ1-5|TRBV28
ASSLPGQRH
>.|.|TRBJ1-1|TRBV6-1
ASSTGTNTEAF
>.|.|TRBJ2-7|TRBV15
ATSLGRGYEQY
>.|TRBD2|TRBJ2-1|TRBV28
ASRKAGVSYNEQF
>.|.|TRBJ2-7|TRBV11-2
ASSSRGTDYEQY
>.|TRBD2|TRBJ2-1|TRBV4-1
ASSQPRPLAGRDNEQF
>.|TRBD1|TRBJ1-6|TRBV5-1
ASSRIQGADSPLH
>.|TRBD2|TRBJ2-5|TRBV9
ASSPTSGTGETQY
>.|TRBD1|TRBJ2-1|TRBV6-1
ASRARDRGNEQF
>.|.|TRBJ1-1|TRBV7-9
ASSFGQVNSEAF
>.|.|TRBJ2-7|TRBV13
ASRGVGEQY
>once|TRBD1|TRBJ1-5|TRBV19
ASSPGGFNQPQH
>.|.|TRBJ2-5|TRBV28
ASSPRAGSWEETQY
>.|TRBD1|TRBJ2-3|TRBV27
ASRPRTGDTQY
>.|.|TRBJ1-1|TRBV20-1
SGRLNTEAF
>.|.|TRBJ2-3|TRBV5-1
ASSLGGKGDTQY
>.|.|TRBJ1-6|TRBV28
ASRTGTNNSPLH
>.|.|TRBJ1-4|TRBV2
ASSEVGGWEKLF
>.|.|TRBJ2-2|TRBV5-1
ASSPGHAGELF